Following are 28 T cell receptor beta chains from one sample sequenced in a study of CD8 T cells in ankylosing spondylitis. Study-wide results and caveats: It appeared that ankylosing spondylitis blood was characterized by a TCR beta motif of fewer than 10 highly homologous variants.

These receptors are not linked to any known antigen. TCRdb re-called the 5' RACE reads through MiXCR, storing one row per CDR3 protein. The data contain just under 550,000 distinct CDR3 sequences, roughly 13% of them singletons. Sequenced input: blood, either unsorted or a sorted T cell fraction (not recorded which). Receptor source: a male donor with ankylosing spondylitis.

This clonotype was seen more than once but under ten times. V gene TRBV12-3 or TRBV12-4 combines with J gene TRBJ1-2; no firm D call. The V gene lost 3 bases and the J gene lost 12 bases, with 11 bases spanning the gap. The CDR3 length is 11 residues. For the CDR3, the DNA is TGTGCCAGCAGTTTGTCCACATCGGACACCTTC. Translating gives CASSLSTSDTF.

In its sample, this clonotype was seen many times. The genes are TRBV20-1 and TRBJ2-7; no clear D. V was clipped by 3 bases and J by 5 bases, with 8 bases between them. CDR3 length equals 11 residues. Germline CDR1 is DFQATT and CDR2 is SNEGSKA (reference sequence). CDR3 residues: CSASPEDEQYF. The CDR3 DNA follows: TGCAGTGCTAGTCCCGAGGACGAGCAGTACTTC.

This sequence joins TRBV7-2 and TRBJ2-3; D remains ambiguous. V was shortened by 5 bases and J by 0 bases, with 12 bases between the two germline ends. The CDR3 contains 15 residues. Per the germline V gene, CDR1 is SGHTA and CDR2 is FQGNSA. This CDR3 is CASSRKGTSTDTQYF. The DNA for the CDR3 is TGTGCCAGCAGCCGAAAAGGCACTAGCACAGATACGCAGTATTTT.

This chain links TRBV5-1 with TRBJ2-5; 7 bases line up with TRBD1. J gave up 5 bases and V 9 bases, and 10 bases lay outside the gene matches. This CDR3 is 13 amino acids long. Germline V gene data show CDR1 as SGHRS and CDR2 as YFSETQ. The CDR3 nucleotides read TGCGCCACCCACAGGGGATCGGGTGAGACCCAGTACTTC. Its protein is CATHRGSGETQYF.

This clonotype was observed many times. The rearrangement links TRBV2 to TRBJ1-5; weak D call: TRBD1 (6 bases). CDR1 and CDR2 (germline): SNHLY, FYNNEI. CDR3 size: 18 residues. The V and J ends lost 4 bases and 0 bases respectively, with 19 bases between them. This CDR3 reads CASSGWTVQGRSNQPQHF. The CDR3 DNA sequence: TGTGCCAGCAGTGGGTGGACAGTCCAAGGTCGTAGCAATCAGCCCCAGCATTTT. The full variable domain, in which reference TRBV2 and TRBJ1-5 provide the parts outside the CDR3, is EPEVTQTPSHQVTQMGQEVILRCVPISNHLYFYWYRQILGQKVEFLVSFYNNEISEKSEIFDDQFSVERPDGSNFTLKIRSTKLEDSAMYFCASSGWTVQGRSNQPQHFGDGTRLSIL.

The chain employs TRBV3-1 and TRBJ2-1, with 7 nucleotides matching TRBD1. Per the germline V gene, CDR1 is LGHDT and CDR2 is YNNKEL (reference sequence). Unmatched junction bases numbered 9, after V lost 4 bases and J lost 3 bases. The CDR3 length is 16 residues. CDR3 amino acids: CASSPPNRGYYNEQFF. DNA for the CDR3: TGTGCCAGCAGCCCACCTAACAGGGGATACTACAATGAGCAGTTCTTC.

The chain employs TRBV15 and TRBJ2-1; D is ambiguous. The V gene lost 0 bases and the J gene lost 4 bases, with 7 bases spanning the gap. The length of the CDR3 is 14 residues. Germline CDR1 is LNHNV and CDR2 is YYDKDF (reference sequence). This CDR3 reads CATSRDLTYNEQFF. In DNA form, the CDR3 reads TGTGCCACCAGCAGAGATTTGACATACAATGAGCAGTTCTTC.

The table lists this clonotype with many counts. The chain uses TRBV12-3 or TRBV12-4 and TRBJ2-1; 8 bases match TRBD2. J was trimmed by 7 bases and V by 8 bases; bases with no gene match: 10. The CDR3 length is 14 residues. This CDR3 is CASHRSGSQNEQFF. For the CDR3, the DNA is TGTGCCAGCCATAGGAGCGGGAGTCAGAATGAGCAGTTCTTC.

Many counts were recorded for this clonotype. The chain combines TRBV20-1 with TRBJ2-7; 8 bases map to TRBD2. This CDR3 has 13 residues. The junction had 8 bases not matched to a gene; V was cut back by 3 bases and J by 7 bases. Germline V lookup: CDR1 DFQATT, CDR2 SNEGSKA (reference sequence). The CDR3 DNA is TGCAGTGCTAGCGGGAGGGCCCATTATGAGCAGTACTTC. Protein sequence: CSASGRAHYEQYF.

This clonotype came up once. The chain is built from TRBV9 and TRBJ2-7; D is ambiguous. CDR3 length: 11 residues. Deletions cut 5 bases from V and 7 bases from J, with 10 bases between. Germline V lookup: CDR1 SGDLS, CDR2 YYNGEE. Here the CDR3 reads CASRPPWEQYF. CDR3 nucleotide sequence: TGTGCCAGCAGACCCCCCTGGGAGCAGTACTTC.

The rearrangement links TRBV4-1 to TRBJ2-3; possible D gene TRBD2, 6 bases. Trimming took off 4 bases at V and 5 bases at J, with 13 bases between the two ends. The CDR3 loop spans 14 amino acids. Germline V lookup: CDR1 MGHRA, CDR2 YSYEKL. CDR3: CASSLGTAVDTQYF. For the CDR3, the DNA is TGCGCCAGCAGCCTCGGGACTGCGGTAGATACGCAGTATTTT.

This clonotype has a count of ten or more. The J gene is TRBJ2-7, the V gene TRBV20-1; D tentatively reads TRBD1 or TRBD2 (5 bases each). V dropped 5 bases and J dropped 8 bases, with 10 bases sitting between them. CDR1 and CDR2 from the germline V gene are DFQATT and SNEGSKA (reference sequence). The CDR3 runs to 10 residues. The CDR3 spells CSAGPGQQYF. CDR3 in DNA: TGCAGTGCTGGACCGGGACAGCAGTACTTC.

Only a few counts were recorded for this clonotype. The chain employs TRBV20-1 and TRBJ2-7; D is tentatively TRBD1 or TRBD2 (5 bases each). V was shortened by 7 bases and J by 2 bases, with 12 bases between the two germline ends. Germline lookup yields CDR1 DFQATT and CDR2 SNEGSKA (reference sequence). This CDR3 contains 12 residues. CDR3 DNA sequence: TGCAGTGGGGAGAGGGACCCCTACGAGCAGTACTTC. This translates into CSGERDPYEQYF.

The rearrangement joins TRBV7-2 to TRBJ1-5; possible D gene TRBD1, 5 bases. Germline CDR1 reads SGHTA; CDR2 reads FQGNSA. This CDR3 is built from 16 residues. V lost 5 bases and J 0 bases, leaving 14 bases between the germline ends. CDR3 nucleotide sequence: TGTGCCAGCAGCCCTCAGGGACGGGGTAGCAATCAGCCCCAGCATTTT. Translating it yields CASSPQGRGSNQPQHF. Drawing the rest from reference TRBV7-2 and TRBJ1-5, the complete variable domain is GAGVSQSPSNKVTEKGKDVELRCDPISGHTALYWYRQSLGQGLEFLIYFQGNSAPDKSGLPSDRFSAERTGGSVSTLTIQRTQQEDSAVYLCASSPQGRGSNQPQHFGDGTRLSIL.

This clonotype was counted a few times. The gene calls are TRBV4-2 and TRBJ1-5; the D is unclear. The germline V and J ends were trimmed by 0 bases and 0 bases, with 6 bases remaining between them. The CDR3 consists of 15 residues. Germline CDR1 reads LGHNA; CDR2 reads YNFKEQ. DNA for the CDR3: TGTGCCAGCAGCCAAGATGCCGTTAGCAATCAGCCCCAGCATTTT. Translated: CASSQDAVSNQPQHF.

This clonotype has only a few counts. The chain has TRBV20-1 and TRBJ2-3; perhaps TRBD2 as D (7 bases). Germline CDR1 and CDR2: DFQATT and SNEGSKA (reference sequence). The CDR3 has 14 amino acids. The V end lost 5 bases, the J end lost 0 bases, and 12 bases lay between the germline ends. The chain's CDR3 is CSAEGGTSTDTQYF. The DNA for the CDR3 is TGCAGTGCTGAGGGGGGGACTAGCACAGATACGCAGTATTTT.

The chain couples TRBV7-2 to TRBJ2-4, with a possible D match to TRBD2 (5 bases). Between the trimmed V and J ends, which lost 5 bases and 0 bases, there was a span of 11 bases. The germline gives CDR1 SGHTA, CDR2 FQGNSA. CDR3 size: 15 residues. This CDR3 is CASSPAALAKNIQYF. The CDR3 DNA reads TGTGCCAGCAGCCCAGCGGCCTTAGCCAAAAACATTCAGTACTTC.

This clonotype was seen a few times. The chain's CDR3 is CSARQGAWYGYTF. As DNA, the CDR3 is TGCAGTGCAAGACAGGGGGCATGGTATGGCTACACCTTC. V usage is TRBV20-1 and J usage is TRBJ1-2; 10 bases fit TRBD1. Germline V gene data show CDR1 as DFQATT and CDR2 as SNEGSKA (reference sequence). This CDR3 is 13 amino acids long. V lost 6 bases to trimming and J lost 5 bases; unmatched junction nucleotides: 6.

The chain links TRBV24-1 to TRBJ2-1; no firm D call. V was clipped by 7 bases and J by 9 bases, with 12 bases between them. Germline CDR1 is KGHDR and CDR2 is SFDVKD. This CDR3 is built from 12 residues. The CDR3 loop reads CATSGLGAEQFF. Here the CDR3 DNA reads TGTGCCACCAGCGGCTTGGGTGCTGAGCAGTTCTTC.

In its sample, this clonotype was seen a few times. The chain joins TRBV10-3 to TRBJ2-3, with 7 nucleotides matching TRBD2. The CDR3 spans 15 residues. The V gene end was trimmed by 1 base and the J gene end by 5 bases; junction bases not matched to a gene: 6. Looked up from germline, CDR1 is ENHRY and CDR2 is SYGVKD. CDR3 nucleotide sequence: TGTGCCATCAGTGAGTATGGCGGGAGCGAAGATACGCAGTATTTT. Protein: CAISEYGGSEDTQYF.

This sequence joins TRBV4-1 and TRBJ2-3; unclear D gene. V was clipped by 1 base and J by 5 bases, with 10 bases between them. This CDR3 contains 14 residues. Germline assignment: CDR1 MGHRA and CDR2 YSYEKL. In nucleotides, the CDR3 is TGCGCCAGCAGCCAAGCCCGGGTTCTAGATACGCAGTATTTT. Protein sequence: CASSQARVLDTQYF.

This clonotype appeared a few times. The chain combines TRBV5-4 with TRBJ2-7, with D tentatively TRBD1 or TRBD2 (6 bases each). Germline loops: CDR1 SGHNT, CDR2 YYREEE (reference sequence). V lost 4 bases and J lost 2, with 13 bases in between. The CDR3 spans 14 residues. The chain's CDR3 is CASSRGGGTYEQYF. CDR3 DNA sequence: TGTGCCAGCAGCCGTGGAGGGGGAACCTACGAGCAGTACTTC.

This clonotype appeared many times. The chain carries TRBV4-1 and TRBJ2-3; 16 bases agree with TRBD2. V lost 4 bases, J lost 2 bases, and 15 bases stayed unmatched. Per germline, CDR1 MGHRA and CDR2 YSYEKL. The CDR3 consists of 21 residues. For the CDR3, the DNA is TGCGCCAGCAGCCTACGTCATACGGGACTAGCGGGAGGGACATCCACAGATACGCAGTATTTT. Residues: CASSLRHTGLAGGTSTDTQYF.

V usage is TRBV18 and J usage is TRBJ2-7, with no clear D. Trimming left V 2 bases short and J 6 bases short, with 11 bases between. Germline loops: CDR1 KGHSH, CDR2 LQKENI. This CDR3 contains 13 residues. Here the CDR3 reads CASSPSEGLEQYV. The CDR3 region has the DNA TGTGCCAGCTCACCATCGGAAGGTCTCGAGCAGTACGTC.

The rearrangement links TRBV19 to TRBJ2-3, with 8 bases that match TRBD1. The CDR3 totals 15 residues. With 4 bases clipped from V and 2 bases from J, the junction kept 5 bases outside the gene matches. Germline V CDR1 and CDR2: LNHDA, SQIVND (reference sequence). CDR3 sequence reads: CASSRNRGDTDTQYF. The CDR3 bases are TGTGCCAGTAGTAGAAACAGGGGGGACACAGATACGCAGTATTTT.

The V call is TRBV5-6, the J call TRBJ2-7; tentative D call: TRBD1 (5 bases). Germline CDR1 reads SGHDT; CDR2 reads YYEEEE. The CDR3 is 13 residues long. The V and J ends lost 4 bases and 3 bases respectively, with 11 bases between them. CDR3 sequence reads: CASSRSDSYEQYV. CDR3 nucleotide sequence: TGTGCCAGCAGCCGATCTGACAGCTACGAGCAGTACGTC.

This clonotype was counted many times. The genes are TRBV4-1 and TRBJ2-7; TRBD2 aligns across 12 bases. The CDR3 is made up of 17 amino acids. The V and J ends lost 1 base and 3 bases, in that order; junction bases with no gene match: 7. Germline CDR1 is MGHRA and CDR2 is YSYEKL. The CDR3 sequence is CASSQVYETSGSYEQYF. CDR3 nucleotide sequence: TGCGCCAGCAGCCAAGTATACGAGACTAGCGGGAGCTACGAGCAGTACTTC.

The rearrangement links TRBV6-2 or TRBV6-3 to TRBJ2-3; a possible D gene is TRBD2 (6 bases). The CDR3 extends over 14 amino acids. Trimming took 7 bases from V and 0 from J, leaving 11 bases between them. Germline CDR1 MNHEY, CDR2 SVGEGT. CDR3 coding DNA: TGTGCCAGCATTAGTCGGGAGAGCACAGATACGCAGTATTTT. Translation: CASISRESTDTQYF.